The sequence of this T cell receptor beta chain was determined in a study of regulatory T cells in long-lasting Graves disease. General study findings and limits: Lower TCR diversity characterized persistent Graves' patients relative to newly diagnosed patients. Public clonotype sharing was higher in persistent than newly diagnosed patients.

Indicated time point: newly diagnosed GD, antithyroid drugs for less than 3 months. Extracted PBMC RNA gave rise to the TCR library. Roughly 9.5-milliliter peripheral blood samples went into EDTA tubes. V shed 1 base and J 9 bases; nucleotides not matched to a gene: 8. This CDR3 is 16 amino acids long. Germline V gene lookup returns CDR1 MNHNS and CDR2 SASEGT. Combining iRepertoire HTBI primers with Arm-PCR of CDR3 regions, the authors built TCR beta libraries. TCRdb called the multiplex PCR reads again in MiXCR, with one record for every CDR3 protein. The profile covers about 530,000 distinct CDR3 sequences, with roughly 15% appearing a single time and approximately 25% taken by the ten largest. There are a few counts of this clonotype. Its antigen is undetermined. This sample was shared with a second study, whose subject was T cells in Graves' hyperthyroidism and ophthalmopathy.

Material: peripheral blood mononuclear cells (PBMCs), obtained at new diagnosis, from a patient treated with antithyroid drugs. The chain couples TRBV6-1 to TRBJ2-1; TRBD2 matches at 11 bases. The TCR originated in a woman aged 35-65 years with Graves disease. The CDR3 region has the DNA TGTGCCAGCAGTGAAGGTAGCGGGGGGGCCCTTGGTGAGCAGTTCTTC. This codes for CASSEGSGGALGEQFF.